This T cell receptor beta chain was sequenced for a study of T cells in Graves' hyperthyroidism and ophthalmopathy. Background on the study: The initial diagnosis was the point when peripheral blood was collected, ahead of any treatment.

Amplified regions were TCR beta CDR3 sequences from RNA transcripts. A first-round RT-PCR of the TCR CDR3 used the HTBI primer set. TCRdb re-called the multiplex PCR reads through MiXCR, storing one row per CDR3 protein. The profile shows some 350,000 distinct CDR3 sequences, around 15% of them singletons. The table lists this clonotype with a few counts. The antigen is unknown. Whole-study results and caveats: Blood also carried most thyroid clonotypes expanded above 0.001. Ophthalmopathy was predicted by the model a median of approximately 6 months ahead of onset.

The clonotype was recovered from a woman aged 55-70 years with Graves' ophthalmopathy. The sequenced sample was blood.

CDR3 sequence: CATSDPASGTDTQYF. CDR3 in DNA: TGTGCCACCAGTGACCCGGCTAGCGGCACAGATACGCAGTATTTT. The chain carries TRBV24-1 and TRBJ2-3; the D gene is possibly TRBD2 (6 bases). Trimming removed 4 bases at V and 1 base at J, with 11 bases between. Germline lookup yields CDR1 KGHDR and CDR2 SFDVKD. This CDR3 contains 15 residues.